This T cell receptor (beta chain) was sequenced during a study of CD8+ T cells in alopecia areata. Germline CDR1 and CDR2: LNHDA and SQIVND (reference sequence). The V end was cut by 7 bases, the J end by 2 bases, with 8 bases between. The CDR3 extends over 12 amino acids. RNA, once extracted, was reverse transcribed into cDNA for use as the sequencing template. Sequencing was performed with immunoSEQ multiplex PCR; in TCRdb, only in-frame clones are kept and a portion is missing. Seen here are about 150,000 clones, 45% to 55% observed once, and the top ten hold 15% to 20%. The chain couples TRBV19 to TRBJ1-1; D is unresolved. Sequencing was performed on CD8+ T cells sorted from blood, taken at week 0. The clonotype was recovered from a human donor with alopecia areata. In DNA form, the CDR3 reads TGTGCCAGTACCCCAGATAACACTGAAGCTTTCTTT. Translating gives CASTPDNTEAFF.